This T cell receptor (beta chain) was sequenced during a study of vaccination effects on CD4 cells after COVID-19. Study background: Sampling occurred a median 72 days post second dose, range 14 to 241.

V dropped 7 bases and J dropped 5 bases, with 12 bases sitting between them. Germline V gene sequence: CDR1 SQVTM, CDR2 ANQGSEA. This CDR3 region has 12 residues. Antigen-specific CD4+ T cells were expanded (with viral peptide pools) by the ViraFEST assay ahead of sequencing. Subsequent to 10 days of culture, CD4+ T cells were isolated. Everyone in the study got two shots of either the BNT162b2 or mRNA-1273 vaccine. No vaccinee had earlier SARS-CoV-2 infection, and nucleocapsid antibodies were negative. Half the medium was replaced with IL-2 medium on days 3 and 7. A word on this clone: Antigen specificity is unknown.

Libraries were prepared by immunoSEQ multiplex PCR; TCRdb keeps only in-frame clonotypes and omits some of them. The sample includes roughly 71,000 clones, 70% to 90% of them seen just once. Findings and limits, study-wide: Pronounced clonal contraction occurred in clones induced by infection and by vaccine late after vaccination.

The sequence was collected from a human donor who received a COVID-19 vaccine. This rearrangement joins TRBV29-1 to TRBJ2-1, with D unclear. The sample here was CD4+ T cells from PBMCs cultured with HCoV-229E spike peptides, taken after COVID-19 vaccination. The CDR3 bases are TGCAGCGCCTCTGGACCTAACAATGAGCAGTTCTTC. Encoded protein: CSASGPNNEQFF.